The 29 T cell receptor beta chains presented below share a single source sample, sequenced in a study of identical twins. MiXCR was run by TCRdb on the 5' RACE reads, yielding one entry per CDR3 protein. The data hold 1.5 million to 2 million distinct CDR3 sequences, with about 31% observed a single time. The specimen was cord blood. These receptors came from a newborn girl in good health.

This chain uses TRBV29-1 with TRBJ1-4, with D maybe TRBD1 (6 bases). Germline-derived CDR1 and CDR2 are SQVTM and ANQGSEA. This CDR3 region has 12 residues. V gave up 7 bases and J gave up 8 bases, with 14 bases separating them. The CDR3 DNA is TGCAGCGCGCTAGGGGGGATGGAAAAACTGTTTTTT. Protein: CSALGGMEKLFF.

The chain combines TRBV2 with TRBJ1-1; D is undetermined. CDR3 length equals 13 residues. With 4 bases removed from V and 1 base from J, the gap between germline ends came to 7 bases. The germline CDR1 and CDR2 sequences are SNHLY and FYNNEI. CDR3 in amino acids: CASSVFENTEAFF. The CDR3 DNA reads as TGTGCCAGCAGTGTATTCGAGAACACTGAAGCTTTCTTT.

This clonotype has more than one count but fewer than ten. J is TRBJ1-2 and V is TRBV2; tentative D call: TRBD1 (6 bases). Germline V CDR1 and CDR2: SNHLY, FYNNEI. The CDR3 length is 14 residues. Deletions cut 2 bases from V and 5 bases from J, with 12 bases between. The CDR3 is CASSESPQGYGYTF. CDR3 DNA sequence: TGTGCCAGCAGTGAATCCCCCCAGGGGTATGGCTACACCTTC.

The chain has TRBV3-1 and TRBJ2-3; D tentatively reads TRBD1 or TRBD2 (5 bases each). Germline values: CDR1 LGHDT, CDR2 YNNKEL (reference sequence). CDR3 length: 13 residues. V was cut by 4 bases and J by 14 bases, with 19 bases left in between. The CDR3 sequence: CASSLAGTPFLYF. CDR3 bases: TGTGCCAGCAGCCTGGCCGGGACCCCGTTCTTGTATTTT.

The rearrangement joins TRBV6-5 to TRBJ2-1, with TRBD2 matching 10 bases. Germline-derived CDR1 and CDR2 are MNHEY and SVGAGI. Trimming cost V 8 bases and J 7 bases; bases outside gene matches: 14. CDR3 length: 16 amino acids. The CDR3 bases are TGTGCCAGCTGGGGGGCTAGCGGGAGAAATGGGAATGAGCAGTTCTTC. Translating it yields CASWGASGRNGNEQFF.

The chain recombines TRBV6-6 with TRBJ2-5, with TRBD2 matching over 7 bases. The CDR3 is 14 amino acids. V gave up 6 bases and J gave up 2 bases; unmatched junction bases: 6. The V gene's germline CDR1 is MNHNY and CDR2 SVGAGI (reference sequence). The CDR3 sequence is CASRFGLGQETQYF. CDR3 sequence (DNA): TGTGCCAGCAGATTCGGACTAGGTCAAGAGACCCAGTACTTC.

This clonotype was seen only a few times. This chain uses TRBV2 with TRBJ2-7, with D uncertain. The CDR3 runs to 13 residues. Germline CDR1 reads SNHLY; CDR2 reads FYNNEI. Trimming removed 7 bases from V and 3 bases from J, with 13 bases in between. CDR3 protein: CASTRDLGYEQYF. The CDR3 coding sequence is TGTGCCAGCACCAGAGATCTAGGCTACGAGCAGTACTTC.

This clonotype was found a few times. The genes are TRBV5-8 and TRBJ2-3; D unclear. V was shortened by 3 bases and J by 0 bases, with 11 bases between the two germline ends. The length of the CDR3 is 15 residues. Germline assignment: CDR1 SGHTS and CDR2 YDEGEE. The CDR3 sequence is CASSSWSESTDTQYF. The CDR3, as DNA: TGTGCCAGCAGCTCGTGGTCCGAGAGCACAGATACGCAGTATTTT.

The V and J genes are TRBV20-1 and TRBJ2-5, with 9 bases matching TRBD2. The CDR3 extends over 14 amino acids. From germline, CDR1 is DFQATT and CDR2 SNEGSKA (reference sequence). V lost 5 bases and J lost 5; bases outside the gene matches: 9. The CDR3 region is CSALPSGTWETQYF. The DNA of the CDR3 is TGCAGTGCTCTCCCTAGCGGGACATGGGAGACCCAGTACTTC.

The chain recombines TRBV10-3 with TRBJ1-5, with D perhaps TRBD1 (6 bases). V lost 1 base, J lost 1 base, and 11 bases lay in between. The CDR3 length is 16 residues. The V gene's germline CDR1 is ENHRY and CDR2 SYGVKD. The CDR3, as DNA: TGTGCCATCAGTGAGTTTGGGCAGGGGAGCAATCAGCCCCAGCATTTT. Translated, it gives CAISEFGQGSNQPQHF.

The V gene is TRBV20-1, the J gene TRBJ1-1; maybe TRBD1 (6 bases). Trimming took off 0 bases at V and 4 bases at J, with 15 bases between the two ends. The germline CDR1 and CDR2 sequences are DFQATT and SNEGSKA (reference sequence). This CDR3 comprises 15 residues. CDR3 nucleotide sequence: TGCAGTGCTAGAGACCACGTGCAGGGGACCACTGAAGCTTTCTTT. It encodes CSARDHVQGTTEAFF.

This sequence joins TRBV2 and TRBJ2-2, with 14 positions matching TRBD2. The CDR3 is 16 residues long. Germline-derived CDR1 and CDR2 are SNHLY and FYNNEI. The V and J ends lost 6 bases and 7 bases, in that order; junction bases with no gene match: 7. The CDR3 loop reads CASRQGLAGVDGELFF. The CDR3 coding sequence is TGTGCCAGCAGACAGGGACTAGCGGGAGTGGACGGGGAGCTGTTTTTT.

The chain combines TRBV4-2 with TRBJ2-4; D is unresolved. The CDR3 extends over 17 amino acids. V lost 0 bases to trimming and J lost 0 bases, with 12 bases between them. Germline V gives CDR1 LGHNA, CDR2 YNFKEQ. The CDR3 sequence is CASSQESSRLAKNIQYF. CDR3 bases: TGTGCCAGCAGCCAAGAAAGTTCGCGGTTAGCCAAAAACATTCAGTACTTC.

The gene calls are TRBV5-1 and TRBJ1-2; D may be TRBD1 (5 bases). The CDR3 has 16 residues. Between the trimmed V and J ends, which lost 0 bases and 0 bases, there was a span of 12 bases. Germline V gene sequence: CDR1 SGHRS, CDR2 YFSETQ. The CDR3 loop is CASSLGRGQSNYGYTF. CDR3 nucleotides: TGCGCCAGCAGCTTGGGTCGCGGACAATCTAACTATGGCTACACCTTC.

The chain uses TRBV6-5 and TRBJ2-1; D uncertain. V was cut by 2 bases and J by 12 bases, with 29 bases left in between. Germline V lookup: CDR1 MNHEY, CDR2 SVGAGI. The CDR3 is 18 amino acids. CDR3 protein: CASSYRGRRERPNDLQFF. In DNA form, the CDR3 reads TGTGCCAGCAGTTACCGAGGACGTAGAGAGAGACCGAACGACTTGCAGTTCTTC.

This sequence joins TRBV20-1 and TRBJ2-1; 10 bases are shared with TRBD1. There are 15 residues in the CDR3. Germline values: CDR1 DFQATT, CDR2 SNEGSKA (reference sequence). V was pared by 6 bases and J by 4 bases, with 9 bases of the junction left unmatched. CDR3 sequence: CSATGTGEGYNEQFF. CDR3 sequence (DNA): TGCAGTGCAACCGGGACAGGGGAGGGGTACAATGAGCAGTTCTTC.

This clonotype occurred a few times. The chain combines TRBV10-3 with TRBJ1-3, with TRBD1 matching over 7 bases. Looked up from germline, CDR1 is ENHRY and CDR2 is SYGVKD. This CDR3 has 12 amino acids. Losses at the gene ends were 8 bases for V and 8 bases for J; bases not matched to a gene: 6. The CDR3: CAIAEGAYTIYF. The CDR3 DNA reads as TGTGCCATCGCGGAGGGGGCATACACCATATATTTT.

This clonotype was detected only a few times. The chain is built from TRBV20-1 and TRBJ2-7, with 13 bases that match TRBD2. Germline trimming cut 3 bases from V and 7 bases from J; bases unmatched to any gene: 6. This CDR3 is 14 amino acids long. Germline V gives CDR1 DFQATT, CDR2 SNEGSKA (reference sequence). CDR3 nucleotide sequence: TGCAGTGCTAGGTCGGGACTAGCGGGGTCAGAGCAGTACTTC. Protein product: CSARSGLAGSEQYF.

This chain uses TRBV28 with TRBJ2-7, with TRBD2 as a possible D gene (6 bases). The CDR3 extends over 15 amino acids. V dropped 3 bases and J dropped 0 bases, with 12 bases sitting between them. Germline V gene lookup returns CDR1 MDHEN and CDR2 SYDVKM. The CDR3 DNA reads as TGTGCCAGCAGTTTCACGGAGGGTAGCTCCTACGAGCAGTACTTC. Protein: CASSFTEGSSYEQYF. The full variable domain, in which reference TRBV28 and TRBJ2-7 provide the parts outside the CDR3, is DVKVTQSSRYLVKRTGEKVFLECVQDMDHENMFWYRQDPGLGLRLIYFSYDVKMKEKGDIPEGYSVSREKKERFSLILESASTNQTSMYLCASSFTEGSSYEQYFGPGTRLTVT.

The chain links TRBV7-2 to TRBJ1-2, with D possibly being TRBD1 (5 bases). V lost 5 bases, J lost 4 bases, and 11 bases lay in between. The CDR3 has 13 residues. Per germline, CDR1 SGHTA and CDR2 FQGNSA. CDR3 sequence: CASSADSFYGYTF. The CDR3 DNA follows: TGTGCCAGCAGCGCCGACAGCTTCTATGGCTACACCTTC.

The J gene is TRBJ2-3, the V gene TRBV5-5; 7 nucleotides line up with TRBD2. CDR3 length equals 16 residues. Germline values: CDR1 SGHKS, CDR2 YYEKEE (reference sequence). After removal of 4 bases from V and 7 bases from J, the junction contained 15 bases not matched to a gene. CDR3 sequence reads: CASSPTRGGPSNTQYF. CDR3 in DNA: TGTGCCAGCAGCCCTACGCGGGGAGGGCCCTCGAATACGCAGTATTTT.

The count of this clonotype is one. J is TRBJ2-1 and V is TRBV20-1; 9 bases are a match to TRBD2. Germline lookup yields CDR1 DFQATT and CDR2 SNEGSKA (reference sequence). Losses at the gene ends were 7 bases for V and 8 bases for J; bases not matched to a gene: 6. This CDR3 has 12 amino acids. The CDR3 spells CSVVSGGYEQFF. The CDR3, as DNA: TGCAGTGTAGTTAGCGGGGGCTATGAGCAGTTCTTC.

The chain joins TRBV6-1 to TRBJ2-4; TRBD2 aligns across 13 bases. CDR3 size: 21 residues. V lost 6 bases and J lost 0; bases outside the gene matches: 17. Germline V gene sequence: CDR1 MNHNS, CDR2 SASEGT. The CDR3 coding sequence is TGTGCCAGCAGAACCCCGGGGGGACTAGCGGGAACGGGAGGAGCCAAAAACATTCAGTACTTC. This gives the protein CASRTPGGLAGTGGAKNIQYF.

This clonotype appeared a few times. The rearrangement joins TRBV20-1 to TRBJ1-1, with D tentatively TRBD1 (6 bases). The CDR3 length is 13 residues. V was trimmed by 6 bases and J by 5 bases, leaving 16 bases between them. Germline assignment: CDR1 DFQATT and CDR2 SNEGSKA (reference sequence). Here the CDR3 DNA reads TGCAGTGCATCCCGGGGGGCGGAAACTGAAGCTTTCTTT. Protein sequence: CSASRGAETEAFF.

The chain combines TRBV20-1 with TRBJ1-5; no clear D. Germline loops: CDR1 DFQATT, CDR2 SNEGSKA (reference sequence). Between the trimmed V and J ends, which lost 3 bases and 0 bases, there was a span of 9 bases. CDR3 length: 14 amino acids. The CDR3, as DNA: TGCAGTGCTAGGGACGGATATAGCAATCAGCCCCAGCATTTT. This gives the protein CSARDGYSNQPQHF.

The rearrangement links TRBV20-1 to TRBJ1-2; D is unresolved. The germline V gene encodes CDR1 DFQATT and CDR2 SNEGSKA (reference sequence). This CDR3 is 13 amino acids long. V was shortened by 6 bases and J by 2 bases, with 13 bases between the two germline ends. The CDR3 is CSARKATNYGYTF. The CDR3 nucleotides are TGCAGTGCGAGAAAAGCTACGAACTATGGCTACACCTTC.

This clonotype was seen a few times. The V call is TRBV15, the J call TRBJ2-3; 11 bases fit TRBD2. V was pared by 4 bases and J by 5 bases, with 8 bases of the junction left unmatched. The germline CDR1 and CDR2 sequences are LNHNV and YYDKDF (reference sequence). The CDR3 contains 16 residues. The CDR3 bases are TGTGCCACCAGCACATATAGCGGGGGGGCCAAAGATACGCAGTATTTT. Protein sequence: CATSTYSGGAKDTQYF. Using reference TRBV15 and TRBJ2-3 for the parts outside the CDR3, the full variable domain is DAMVIQNPRYQVTQFGKPVTLSCSQTLNHNVMYWYQQKSSQAPKLLFHYYDKDFNNEADTPDNFQSRRPNTSFCFLDIRSPGLGDTAMYLCATSTYSGGAKDTQYFGPGTRLTVL.

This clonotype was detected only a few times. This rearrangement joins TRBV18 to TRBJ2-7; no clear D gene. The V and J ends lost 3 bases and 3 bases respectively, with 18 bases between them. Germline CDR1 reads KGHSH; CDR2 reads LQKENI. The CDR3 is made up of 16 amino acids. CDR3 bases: TGTGCCAGCTCACCCTCACTTCTACATTCACGCTACGAGCAGTACTTC. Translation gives CASSPSLLHSRYEQYF.

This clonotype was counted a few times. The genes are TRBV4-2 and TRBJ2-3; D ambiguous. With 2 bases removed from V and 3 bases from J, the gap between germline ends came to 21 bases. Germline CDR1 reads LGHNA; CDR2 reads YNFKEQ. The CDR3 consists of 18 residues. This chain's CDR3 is CASSQPWTHRWRTDTQYF. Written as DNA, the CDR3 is TGTGCCAGCAGCCAACCCTGGACCCATAGGTGGAGAACAGATACGCAGTATTTT.